This entry is about one T cell receptor (beta chain). Its antigen remains unknown. The source of the sample is a study of T cell responses to AZD1222 COVID-19 vaccine. Across the study: Second-dose timings of about 4 or about 12 weeks were pooled.

This CDR3 is 16 amino acids long. CDR1 and CDR2 (germline): LGHNA, YNFKEQ. Trimming left V 0 bases short and J 3 bases short, with 11 bases between. The repertoire was sequenced with immunoSEQ multiplex PCR; TCRdb's copy has only in-frame clones and lacks some. The table records about 190,000 clones, roughly nine tenths of them present only once. Regarding the study as a whole: Spike-specific TCR breadth and depth went up after people got two AZD1222 doses. Repertoires in all cases were sampled only once the peak T cell response had passed. Regions left unmutated in variants are reportedly the target of nearly half of spike-specific TCRs.

The chain is built from TRBV4-2 and TRBJ1-4; D gene unclear. The source of this sequence is an adult in good health. The sample here was peripheral blood, taken on day 0 of AZD1222 vaccination. CDR3 nucleotides: TGTGCCAGCAGCCAAGATCTAACAGCTCCTAATGAAAAACTGTTTTTT. The encoded protein is CASSQDLTAPNEKLFF.